The 31 T cell receptor beta chains below come from one sample, sequenced in a study of tumor and adjacent non-tumor tissue in lung cancer. TCRbeta libraries were built with three rounds of nested PCR, modified from ARM-PCR. TCRdb reprocessed the multiplex PCR reads via MiXCR and lists one record per CDR3 protein. The profile shows 78,000 or so distinct CDR3 sequences, 75% to 90% of them singletons. No cell sorting was done before RNA was extracted from the tissue. What was sequenced was lung tumor tissue. All receptors derive from a woman aged 50 to 65 with non-small cell lung cancer.

Comments on this clonotype: Germline and junction disagree at one end, which may indicate a read error. This chain links TRBV12-3 or TRBV12-4 with TRBJ1-4; the D is unclear. This CDR3 is built from 13 residues. The CDR3, as DNA: TGTACCAGTAGTTTGGGGAGTAATGAAAAACTGTTTTTT. Protein: CTSSLGSNEKLFF.

Points on this clonotype: One end of the junction is discordant with germline, which a read error may explain. V usage is TRBV6-2 or TRBV6-3 and J usage is TRBJ2-4; D is perhaps TRBD1 or TRBD2 (5 bases each). Germline values: CDR1 MNHEY, CDR2 SVGEGT. This CDR3 is built from 13 residues. This CDR3 reads CDSGRQHLNIQYF. CDR3 bases: TGTGACAGCGGACGACAGCACCTAAACATTCAGTACTTC.

On this clonotype: One end of the junction is discordant with germline, which a read error may explain. The chain uses TRBV4-1 and TRBJ2-5; 7 bases map to TRBD2. Germline V gene sequence: CDR1 MGHRA, CDR2 YSYEKL. This CDR3 contains 13 residues. In DNA form, the CDR3 reads TGCGCCAGCGGACGGGGGGTTTCAGAGATCCAGTACTTC. It yields the protein CASGRGVSEIQYF.

A remark on this clonotype: A junction end diverges from the germline sequence, so it may reflect a read error. The chain links TRBV20-1 to TRBJ2-1; tentatively, D is TRBD2 (6 bases). Germline V gene lookup returns CDR1 DFQATT and CDR2 SNEGSKA (reference sequence). CDR3 length equals 14 residues. The DNA of the CDR3 is TGCAGTGTTAGTTTCGGGGGAGGCTACATTGAGCAGTTCTTC. Amino acid sequence: CSVSFGGGYIEQFF.

In regard to this clonotype: An end of the junction does not agree with germline; a read error may underlie this. The chain couples TRBV4-1 to TRBJ1-5, with 7 positions matching TRBD1. Germline-derived CDR1 and CDR2 are MGHRA and YSYEKL. The CDR3 runs 17 residues. This chain's CDR3 is CASNQVGTDPGGQPQHF. CDR3 nucleotides: TGCGCCAGCAACCAAGTGGGGACAGACCCCGGCGGTCAGCCCCAGCATTTT.

The sample holds one count of this clonotype. This CDR3 is missing its conserved last phenylalanine or tryptophan, likely due to a read error. This sequence joins TRBV29-1 and TRBJ2-7, with 7 nucleotides matching TRBD2. The CDR3 has 13 amino acids. Germline trimming cut 8 bases from V and 2 bases from J; bases unmatched to any gene: 9. Germline CDR1 and CDR2: SQVTM and ANQGSEA. CDR3 loop: CSTLADSTYEQYY. The CDR3 DNA follows: TGCAGCACCCTAGCGGACTCTACCTACGAGCAGTACTAC.

To note about this clonotype: At one end the junction does not follow the germline gene, possibly because of a read error. The chain has TRBV20-1 and TRBJ2-7, with 7 bases identical to TRBD2. Germline V gene data show CDR1 as DFQATT and CDR2 as SNEGSKA (reference sequence). This CDR3 is 14 amino acids long. As DNA, the CDR3 is TGCTGTGCCCAGGCGGGAGCAGGAACCTACGAGCAGTACTTC. This codes for CCAQAGAGTYEQYF.

On this clonotype: One junction end disagrees with the germline gene, perhaps due to a read error. The V call is TRBV13, the J call TRBJ2-1, with TRBD2 identical over 7 bases. CDR1 is PRHDT and CDR2 is FYEKMQ in the germline V gene (reference sequence). This CDR3 is 15 amino acids long. The DNA for the CDR3 is TGTGCTAGCAGCTCCTCCGCCGGGAGGAGGACTGAGCAGTTTTTC. Translating it yields CASSSSAGRRTEQFF.

For this clonotype: A read error may produce the germline difference seen at one junction end. The rearrangement links TRBV6-6 to TRBJ2-1; D perhaps matches TRBD2 (5 bases). Germline CDR1 reads MNHNY; CDR2 reads SVGAGI (reference sequence). The CDR3 is made up of 12 amino acids. This CDR3 reads CGSSYSTGIGVF. For the CDR3, the DNA is TGTGGAAGCAGTTACTCGACGGGGATTGGGGTCTTC.

On this clonotype itself: An end of the junction does not agree with germline; a read error may underlie this. This chain connects TRBV20-1 to TRBJ1-1, with D perhaps TRBD1 (5 bases). Germline CDR1 is DFQATT and CDR2 is SNEGSKA (reference sequence). This CDR3 contains 12 residues. The CDR3 here is CSAEGPYTETFF. In DNA form, the CDR3 reads TGCAGTGCGGAGGGGCCGTACACTGAAACTTTCTTT.

In regard to this clonotype: This likely comes from a read error, as the CDR3 has no conserved phenylalanine or tryptophan at its end. This sequence joins TRBV12-3 or TRBV12-4 and TRBJ1-2, with D perhaps matching TRBD1 (5 bases). The length of the CDR3 is 13 residues. The CDR3 loop reads CASSLEGLYGYTS. In DNA form, the CDR3 reads TGTGCCAGTAGTTTGGAGGGACTTTATGGCTACACCTCC.

This sequence joins TRBV6-1 and TRBJ2-7, with D possibly being TRBD1 (6 bases). The end of the DNA fits TRBJ2-1 better, so the J call may be wrong. The CDR3 extends over 15 amino acids. Germline V gene lookup returns CDR1 MNHNS and CDR2 SASEGT. Written as DNA, the CDR3 is TGTGCCAGCAGTGTGACTTGGGACATTCTTTACGAGCAGTTCTTC. Translation: CASSVTWDILYEQFF.

In the case of this clonotype: Its ends do not fully match the called genes, so a read error is possible. The J gene is TRBJ2-7, the V gene TRBV6-2 or TRBV6-3, with 9 bases lining up with TRBD1. The CDR3 runs to 16 residues. Germline CDR1 MNHEY, CDR2 SVGEGT. This CDR3 is CASSLNRDRAFYEQYF. As DNA, the CDR3 is TGTGCCAGCAGTTTAAACCGGGACAGGGCCTTCTACGAGCAATACTTT.

About this clonotype: An end of the junction differs from the germline gene, which may be a read error. CDR3 region: CSVEGHQRGSYNEQFF. CDR3 nucleotide sequence: TGTAGCGTTGAAGGTCACCAGCGGGGCTCCTACAATGAGCAGTTCTTC. The chain has TRBV29-1 and TRBJ2-1; 7 positions match TRBD2. The CDR3 is 16 residues long. From germline, CDR1 is SQVTM and CDR2 ANQGSEA.

This chain connects TRBV4-2 to TRBJ1-1; the match to TRBD1 covers 8 bases. The trim removed 6 bases at V and 14 bases at J, leaving 17 bases unmatched. The CDR3 totals 14 residues. Germline loops: CDR1 LGHNA, CDR2 YNFKEQ. CDR3 nucleotide sequence: TGTGCCAGCAGTCGCGGACAGGGAGACACTGGAGCCTTCTTT. It translates to CASSRGQGDTGAFF.

This clonotype was seen a few times. A much larger clone is a single base away; this may be a read error. This chain uses TRBV5-5 with TRBJ1-3; D gene uncertain. The CDR3 has 15 amino acids. Germline V CDR1 and CDR2: SGHKS, YYEKEE (reference sequence). The CDR3 DNA is TGTGCCAGCAACTTGAATCGGGACTCTGGAAACACCATATATTTT. Protein sequence: CASNLNRDSGNTIYF.

The chain employs TRBV6-5 and TRBJ2-6, with a possible D match to TRBD1 (7 bases). This CDR3 spans 19 amino acids. The germline V gene has CDR1 MNHEY and CDR2 SVGAGI. The CDR3 loop reads CTSNPRPGTVGSGANVLTF. The DNA of the CDR3 is TGTACTAGCAATCCACGACCCGGGACAGTGGGTTCTGGGGCCAACGTCCTGACTTTC.

For this clonotype: Here the CDR3 omits its conserved ending phenylalanine or tryptophan, so a read error is the likely source. This rearrangement joins TRBV5-1 to TRBJ2-1; 13 bases fit TRBD2. The germline V gene has CDR1 SGHRS and CDR2 YFSETQ. CDR3 length equals 15 residues. CDR3 in DNA: TGCGCTAGCAGCCCTACTAGCGGGAGGGGGAATGAGCAGTTCGTC. The encoded protein is CASSPTSGRGNEQFV.

The V gene is TRBV6-5, the J gene TRBJ2-3; D is possibly TRBD2 (6 bases). The CDR3 is 15 amino acids. CDR1 is MNHEY and CDR2 is SVGAGI in the germline V gene. Between the trimmed V and J ends, which lost 0 bases and 6 bases, there was a span of 13 bases. Here the CDR3 DNA reads TGTGCCAGCAGTTACTCGGGGGGAGTTATGGATACGCAGTATTTT. Its translation is CASSYSGGVMDTQYF.

This clonotype showed up many times. The rearrangement uses TRBV7-8 and TRBJ1-3, with D tentatively TRBD1 (6 bases). There are 14 residues in the CDR3. Germline V gives CDR1 SGHVS, CDR2 FQNEAQ. Deletions cut 8 bases from V and 4 bases from J, with 15 bases between. The CDR3 here is CASRGGYPGNTIYF. The CDR3 bases are TGTGCCAGCCGCGGGGGCTACCCAGGAAACACCATATATTTT.

A single count supports this clonotype. The V and J genes are TRBV6-2 or TRBV6-3 and TRBJ1-2, with D unresolved. The CDR3 covers 13 residues. Looked up from germline, CDR1 is MNHEY and CDR2 is SVGEGT. As DNA, the CDR3 is TGTACCAACACCCGAGATTCTTCCTATGGCTACACCTTC. Its protein product is CTNTRDSSYGYTF.

This chain connects TRBV12-3 or TRBV12-4 to TRBJ2-1; tentative D call: TRBD1 (6 bases). V lost 5 bases to trimming and J lost 16 bases, with 21 bases between them. The CDR3 totals 13 residues. The CDR3 sequence: CASSPDSDNRQFF. The CDR3 bases are TGTGCCAGCAGTCCGGACAGCGACAATAGGCAATTCTTC.

The chain uses TRBV20-1 and TRBJ1-5, with D possibly matching TRBD1 (5 bases). With 2 bases removed from V and 0 bases from J, the gap between germline ends came to 26 bases. The CDR3 covers 20 residues. Germline V gene sequence: CDR1 DFQATT, CDR2 SNEGSKA (reference sequence). The CDR3 nucleotides read TGCAGTGCTAGACAATCCGGACGGACACGGAATTCAGTTAGCAATCAGCCCCAGCATTTT. Protein: CSARQSGRTRNSVSNQPQHF.

With respect to this clonotype: It is likely a read error, because the conserved phenylalanine at the end of the CDR3 is missing. The chain carries TRBV6-5 and TRBJ2-3; 7 bases fit TRBD2. V was clipped by 4 bases and J by 5 bases; unmatched bases: 9. From germline, CDR1 is MNHEY and CDR2 SVGAGI. This CDR3 is 15 amino acids long. The CDR3, as DNA: TGTGCCAGCAGTTTTAGGGGACTATCGCAAGATACGCAGTATCTT. It is translated as CASSFRGLSQDTQYL.

Turning to this clonotype: The junction does not match germline at one end; this may be a read error. The chain links TRBV29-1 to TRBJ2-1; D remains ambiguous. Germline CDR1 is SQVTM and CDR2 is ANQGSEA. This CDR3 is built from 11 residues. The chain's CDR3 is CSVDTRDLQSF. CDR3 bases: TGCAGCGTTGACACCCGTGACCTCCAGTCCTTC.

Regarding this clonotype: Since no conserved phenylalanine or tryptophan closes the CDR3, a read error is the likely cause. Because the CDR3's place on the DNA is in doubt, the DNA is left out and the CDR3 is given as listed by TCRdb. The gene calls are TRBV29-1 and TRBJ1-1. The CDR3 numbers 14 amino acids, ends counted. Germline loops: CDR1 SQVTM, CDR2 ANQGSEA. The chain's CDR3 is CSVDDHLKGTEGFL.

This clonotype has a single count. A junction boundary mismatches the germline segment, possibly from a read error. This chain connects TRBV10-3 to TRBJ1-2; 11 nucleotides line up with TRBD1. The CDR3 has 14 residues. Germline CDR1 ENHRY, CDR2 SYGVKD. CDR3: CVINFGTGGFGYTF. The CDR3 nucleotides read TGTGTCATCAATTTCGGGACAGGGGGGTTTGGCTACACCTTC.

As for this clonotype: A read error is likely, as this CDR3 ends without the conserved phenylalanine or tryptophan. The rearrangement joins TRBV12-3 or TRBV12-4 to TRBJ2-1, with D unclear. The V end was cut by 9 bases, the J end by 9 bases, with 21 bases between. The CDR3 has 14 residues. CDR3 DNA sequence: TGTGCCAGTGGCAGGACGGACGGGTCGGGTGAGCAGTTCCTT. The encoded protein is CASGRTDGSGEQFL.

CDR3 sequence reads: CASSSIGHAYNEQFF. DNA of the CDR3: TGTGCCAGCAGTTCCATAGGGCACGCTTATAATGAGCAGTTCTTC. The J gene is TRBJ2-1, the V gene TRBV11-2; D unresolved. Germline V lookup: CDR1 SGHAT, CDR2 FQNNGV. Trimming left V 6 bases short and J 7 bases short, with 19 bases between. The CDR3 spans 15 residues.

V is TRBV7-8 and J is TRBJ2-7; 10 nucleotides agree with TRBD1. Germline V gene lookup returns CDR1 SGHVS and CDR2 FQNEAQ. J gave up 4 bases and V 8 bases, and 20 bases lay outside the gene matches. This CDR3 has 18 amino acids. The CDR3 bases are TGTGCCAGCGGGTACGGGACAGGGGCCCTCATTCACATTTACGAGCAGTACTTC. Protein product: CASGYGTGALIHIYEQYF.

The genes are TRBV20-1 and TRBJ2-7, with D perhaps matching TRBD2 (6 bases). Germline CDR1 reads DFQATT; CDR2 reads SNEGSKA (reference sequence). CDR3 length: 13 amino acids. The V gene lost 3 bases and the J gene lost 5 bases, with 14 bases spanning the gap. The CDR3 DNA reads TGCAGTGCTAGCCCGCGGGGCCCCCACGAGCAGTACTTC. Translation gives CSASPRGPHEQYF.